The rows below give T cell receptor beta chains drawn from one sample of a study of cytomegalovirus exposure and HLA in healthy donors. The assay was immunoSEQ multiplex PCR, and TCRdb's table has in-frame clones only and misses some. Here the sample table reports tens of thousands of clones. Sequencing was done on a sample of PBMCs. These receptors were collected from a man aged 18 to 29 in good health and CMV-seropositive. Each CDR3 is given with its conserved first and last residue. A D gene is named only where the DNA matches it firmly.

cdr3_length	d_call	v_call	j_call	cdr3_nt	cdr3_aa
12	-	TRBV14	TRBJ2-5	TGTGCCAGCAGCCAAGGAGGCGAGACCCAGTACTTC	CASSQGGETQYF
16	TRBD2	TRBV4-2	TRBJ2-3	TGTGCCAGCAGCCAAGATCTAGGACTAGAATCAGATACGCAGTATTTT	CASSQDLGLESDTQYF
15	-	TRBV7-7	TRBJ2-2	TGTGCTAGCAGCTTAGCAGCGGCGAACACCGGGGAGCTGTTTTTT	CASSLAAANTGELFF
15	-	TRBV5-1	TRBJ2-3	TGCGCCAGCAGCTGGTATGCGGGAAGGGGTGATACGCAGTATTTT	CASSWYAGRGDTQYF
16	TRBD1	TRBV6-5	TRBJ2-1	TGTGCCAGCAGTTACTCGTGGACAGGGGCTAAGAATGAGCAGTTCTTC	CASSYSWTGAKNEQFF
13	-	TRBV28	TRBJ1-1	TGTGCCAGCACCCCTAGTGCGGGCACTGAAGCTTTCTTT	CASTPSAGTEAFF
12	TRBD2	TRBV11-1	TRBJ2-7	TGTGCCAGCAGCTTCGGGGGGTACGAGCAGTACTTC	CASSFGGYEQYF
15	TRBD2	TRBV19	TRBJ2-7	TGTGCCAGTAGTTCTTTTAGGACTAGCGGTTACGAGCAGTACTTC	CASSSFRTSGYEQYF
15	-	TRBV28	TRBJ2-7	TGTGCCAGCAGTTTAACTCCAGGGTTAACCTACGAGCAGTACTTC	CASSLTPGLTYEQYF
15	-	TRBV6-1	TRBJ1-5	TGTGCCAGCAGCATTACCTACGGGGGCAATCAGCCCCAGCATTTT	CASSITYGGNQPQHF
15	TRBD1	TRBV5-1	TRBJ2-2	TGCGCCAGCAGCTTGGTGGGACAGGGAGTCGGGGAGCTGTTTTTT	CASSLVGQGVGELFF
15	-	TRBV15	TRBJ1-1	TGTGCCACCAGCAGAGGATTCACTCGGGGGACTGAAGCTTTCTTT	CATSRGFTRGTEAFF
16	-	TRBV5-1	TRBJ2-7	TGCGCCAGCAGCTTGGAGGGCGGGAAGAGCTCCTACGAGCAGTACTTC	CASSLEGGKSSYEQYF
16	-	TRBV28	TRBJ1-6	TGTGCCAGCAGTCAACCCGTAGGGGCCTATAATTCACCCCTCCACTTT	CASSQPVGAYNSPLHF
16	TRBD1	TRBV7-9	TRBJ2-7	TGTGCCAGCAGCCCACCCAGACAGGGGAAAGGCTACGAGCAGTACTTC	CASSPPRQGKGYEQYF
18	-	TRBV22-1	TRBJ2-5	TGTCCTGGGAGCGCAGGTAGGGCGGGACCTTCTCGGGGGGAGACCCAGTACTTC	CPGSAGRAGPSRGETQYF
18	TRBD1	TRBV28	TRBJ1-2	TGTGCCACCGTAGAGCAGGGGGAGCCATACAAAGCTAACTATGGCTACACCTTC	CATVEQGEPYKANYGYTF
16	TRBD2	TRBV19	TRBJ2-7	TGTGCCAGTAGTGCAGCCGGGACTAGCGGGAGTTACGAGCAGTACTTC	CASSAAGTSGSYEQYF
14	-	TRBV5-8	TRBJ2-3	TGTGCCAGCAAACACAGGGAACGCACAGATACGCAGTATTTT	CASKHRERTDTQYF
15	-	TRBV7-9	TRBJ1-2	TGTGCCAGCAGCGTAGGATCCGGACTCAGCTATGGCTACACCTTC	CASSVGSGLSYGYTF
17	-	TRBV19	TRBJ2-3	TGTGCCAGTAGTGCTACCTCAGGGTTGGTGGCCACAGATACGCAGTATTTT	CASSATSGLVATDTQYF
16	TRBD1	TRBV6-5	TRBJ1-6	TGTGCCAGCAGTTATGGTACAGGGGGCGATAATTCACCCCTCCACTTT	CASSYGTGGDNSPLHF
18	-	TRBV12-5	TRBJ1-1	TGTGCTAGTGGTTTGTCCACTCTTGTGGGGAGCTCGAACACTGAAGCTTTCTTT	CASGLSTLVGSSNTEAFF
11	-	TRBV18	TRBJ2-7	TGTGCCAGCTCACCCCAGGGCGAGCAGTACTTC	CASSPQGEQYF
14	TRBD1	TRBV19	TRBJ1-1	TGTGCCAGCAGGGCAGGGGGATTGGGCACTGAAGCTTTCTTT	CASRAGGLGTEAFF
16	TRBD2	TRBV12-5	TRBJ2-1	TGTGCTAGTGGCCCCACGGGGACTAGCGGGAGTTGGGAGCAGTTCTTC	CASGPTGTSGSWEQFF
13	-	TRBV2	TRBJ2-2	TGTGCCAGCAGTGTCGGACTCCACGGGGAGCTGTTTTTT	CASSVGLHGELFF
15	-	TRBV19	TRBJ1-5	TGTGCCAGTACCCAAAGTGGAGGGGCTCGTCAGCCCCAGCATTTT	CASTQSGGARQPQHF
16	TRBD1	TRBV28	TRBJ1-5	TGTGCCAGCATCCTACGGAGACCAGGGGGTCATCAGCCCCAGCATTTT	CASILRRPGGHQPQHF
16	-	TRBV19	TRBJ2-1	TGTGCCAGTAGTATAGATACGGGAGTCCACTTAGGTGAGCAGTTCTTC	CASSIDTGVHLGEQFF